A single sample is the source of the 2 T cell receptor beta chains below, sequenced in a study of graft-versus-host responses after intestinal transplantation. Antigens of these TCRs are unknown. Some clones are missing from TCRdb's copy, which holds only in-frame ones; the method was immunoSEQ multiplex PCR. The sample records about 130,000 clones, about 92% being singletons. Here the sequenced sample was unstimulated CD4+ T cells sorted from spleen or lymph node cells, taken before intestinal transplant. These receptor sequences come from a human donor who received an intestinal transplant.

This chain connects TRBV10-1 to TRBJ1-1; D remains ambiguous. This CDR3 is built from 15 residues. The germline V and J ends were trimmed by 2 bases and 3 bases, with 13 bases remaining between them. From germline, CDR1 is WNHNN and CDR2 SYGVQD (reference sequence). In DNA, the CDR3 is TGCGCCAGCAGTGAGAGCGGGATTTCGGACACTGAAGCTTTCTTT. Protein product: CASSESGISDTEAFF.

This clone was seen only once. The gene calls are TRBV6-5 and TRBJ2-1, with a tentative D call TRBD1 (7 bases). The CDR3 extends over 16 amino acids. Trimming left V 2 bases short and J 0 bases short, with 11 bases between. The germline gives CDR1 MNHEY, CDR2 SVGAGI. CDR3 coding DNA: TGTGCCAGCAGTTACGGGACAGCGGGCTCCTACAATGAGCAGTTCTTC. Protein product: CASSYGTAGSYNEQFF.